This T cell receptor (beta chain) was found in a study of blood T cell repertoires in COVID-19. Study-wide context: Specimens from acute and convalescent COVID-19 originated in the United States, Italy and Spain.

Germline V gene lookup returns CDR1 MGHRA and CDR2 YSYEKL. J was trimmed by 5 bases and V by 4 bases; bases with no gene match: 11. The CDR3 consists of 16 residues. Sequencing used immunoSEQ multiplex PCR; TCRdb keeps in-frame clones, though not all of them. The sample shows 250,000 or so clones, about nine tenths of them seen only once. Material for sequencing was peripheral blood. The receptor's source is a woman in her 30s with active or convalescent COVID-19. The V call is TRBV4-1, the J call TRBJ2-5; 9 nucleotides align to TRBD2. CDR3: CASSPRNSGGIETQYF. The DNA for the CDR3 is TGCGCCAGCAGCCCCAGAAATAGCGGGGGAATTGAGACCCAGTACTTC.